The next 30 T cell receptor beta chains were all read from a single sample in a study of cytomegalovirus exposure and HLA in healthy donors. The PCR contained 60 Vbeta and 13 Jbeta primers. TCRdb keeps only in-frame clones here, not all; method: immunoSEQ multiplex PCR. This sample has 83,000 or so clones, with around 79% found just once. Sequenced material: PBMCs. The receptors were gathered from a woman aged 40 to 49 in good health and CMV-seropositive.

The V gene is TRBV11-1, the J gene TRBJ1-5; D is perhaps TRBD1 (6 bases). This CDR3 is built from 15 residues. With 5 bases removed from V and 9 bases from J, the gap between germline ends came to 20 bases. Germline assignment: CDR1 SGHAT and CDR2 FQDESV (reference sequence). This CDR3 is CASSIGPLTGTPQHF. CDR3 DNA: TGTGCCAGCAGCATAGGACCGCTGACAGGCACGCCCCAGCATTTT.

The rearrangement joins TRBV19 to TRBJ2-6, with 9 bases identical to TRBD1. The CDR3 sequence is 17 residues long. V gave up 3 bases and J gave up 4 bases; unmatched junction bases: 7. The germline V gene has CDR1 LNHDA and CDR2 SQIVND (reference sequence). CDR3: CASSMGTGPLGANVLTF. Written as DNA, the CDR3 is TGTGCCAGTAGTATGGGGACAGGGCCCCTCGGGGCCAACGTCCTGACTTTC.

CDR3 protein: CASSLGPHDEQYF. CDR3 DNA sequence: TGTGCCAGCAGCTTGGGGCCCCACGACGAGCAGTACTTC. The rearrangement joins TRBV5-6 to TRBJ2-7; D unclear. Trimming cost V 0 bases and J 5 bases, with 9 bases left between them. CDR3 length: 13 amino acids. The V gene's germline CDR1 is SGHDT and CDR2 YYEEEE.

The chain employs TRBV18 and TRBJ2-5; unclear D gene. CDR3 length: 13 amino acids. Per germline, CDR1 KGHSH and CDR2 LQKENI. V shed 2 bases and J shed 2 bases, with 6 bases lying between them. The CDR3 here is CASSPGVQETQYF. In DNA, the CDR3 is TGTGCCAGCTCACCAGGAGTACAAGAGACCCAGTACTTC.

The chain combines TRBV6-5 with TRBJ2-5, with 7 nucleotides matching TRBD2. The CDR3 runs 15 residues. Per the germline V gene, CDR1 is MNHEY and CDR2 is SVGAGI. The V and J ends lost 4 bases and 4 bases, in that order; junction bases with no gene match: 9. CDR3 region: CASSSGGSVGETQYF. In nucleotides, the CDR3 is TGTGCCAGCAGTTCCGGGGGGTCGGTAGGAGAGACCCAGTACTTC.

This chain joins TRBV6-5 and TRBJ1-1; the match to TRBD1 covers 7 bases. Germline CDR1 is MNHEY and CDR2 is SVGAGI. The CDR3 totals 15 residues. V gave up 8 bases and J gave up 1 base; unmatched junction bases: 10. Here the CDR3 DNA reads TGTGCCAGCTGTAACAGGGGAAAGAGGAACACTGAAGCTTTCTTT. This gives the protein CASCNRGKRNTEAFF.

The V and J genes are TRBV6-5 and TRBJ1-1; D uncertain. The CDR3 loop spans 15 amino acids. In germline, CDR1 is MNHEY, CDR2 SVGAGI. Trimming pared 6 bases from V and 1 base from J, leaving 15 bases between. The CDR3 region has the DNA TGTGCCAGCAGACAGAATCACCGGTCGAACACTGAAGCTTTCTTT. This sequence encodes CASRQNHRSNTEAFF.

This rearrangement joins TRBV6-6 to TRBJ2-7; a possible D gene is TRBD1 (5 bases). Trimming stripped 7 bases from V and 0 bases from J, with 16 bases between. The CDR3 is 15 residues long. Germline assignment: CDR1 MNHNY and CDR2 SVGAGI (reference sequence). The CDR3 here is CASTPRQGSSYEQYF. The CDR3, as DNA: TGTGCCAGCACCCCGAGGCAGGGTTCCTCCTACGAGCAGTACTTC.

This clone was seen a few times. J is TRBJ2-7 and V is TRBV4-1; 7 bases align to TRBD2. V was pared by 0 bases and J by 6 bases, with 11 bases of the junction left unmatched. The CDR3 is 16 amino acids. Germline V gene sequence: CDR1 MGHRA, CDR2 YSYEKL. In DNA form, the CDR3 reads TGCGCCAGCAGCCAAGATCAGGCGGGAGCCCCGAGCGAGCAGTACTTC. Translation gives CASSQDQAGAPSEQYF.

The rearrangement uses TRBV5-1 and TRBJ2-5; D may be TRBD2 (5 bases). This CDR3 has 14 residues. The V and J ends lost 2 bases and 4 bases respectively, with 12 bases between them. Per the germline V gene, CDR1 is SGHRS and CDR2 is YFSETQ. The CDR3 DNA reads TGCGCCAGCAGCTTCCCTGGGGAGTCAGAGACCCAGTACTTC. Translating it yields CASSFPGESETQYF.

The V call is TRBV29-1, the J call TRBJ2-1, with D unresolved. V lost 4 bases and J lost 2, with 9 bases in between. The CDR3 is 13 amino acids. Germline V gene lookup returns CDR1 SQVTM and CDR2 ANQGSEA. The CDR3 loop reads CSVVVVTYNEQFF. The CDR3, as DNA: TGCAGCGTTGTAGTTGTGACCTACAATGAGCAGTTCTTC.

A few counts support this clone. This chain uses TRBV4-3 with TRBJ2-2; 9 nucleotides match TRBD1. The CDR3 covers 16 residues. The ends lost 0 bases at V and 5 bases at J; junction bases unmatched: 4. CDR1 and CDR2 (germline): LGHNA, YSLEER. The CDR3: CASSQEHRGPTGELFF. In DNA, the CDR3 is TGCGCCAGCAGCCAAGAGCACAGGGGGCCGACCGGGGAGCTGTTTTTT.

This rearrangement joins TRBV13 to TRBJ1-3; 9 nucleotides agree with TRBD1. V trimming: 5 bases; J trimming: 0 bases; junction bases outside the gene matches: 11. CDR3 length equals 18 residues. Germline V gives CDR1 PRHDT, CDR2 FYEKMQ (reference sequence). CDR3 sequence (DNA): TGTGCCAGCAGCGATCCTACAGGGGGCTACGACTCTGGAAACACCATATATTTT. This sequence encodes CASSDPTGGYDSGNTIYF.

The chain employs TRBV18 and TRBJ1-1, with 7 bases matching TRBD1. The germline CDR1 and CDR2 sequences are KGHSH and LQKENI. The trim removed 3 bases at V and 1 base at J, leaving 5 bases unmatched. This CDR3 has 15 amino acids. The CDR3 spells CASSPLGQRNTEAFF. For the CDR3, the DNA is TGTGCCAGCTCACCCCTGGGACAGAGGAACACTGAAGCTTTCTTT.

This clone has more than one count but fewer than ten. CDR3 loop: CASSPISINSPLHF. The DNA for the CDR3 is TGTGCCAGCAGCCCCATCAGTATCAATTCACCCCTCCACTTT. J is TRBJ1-6 and V is TRBV13; D remains ambiguous. Germline CDR1 PRHDT, CDR2 FYEKMQ (reference sequence). Deletions cut 5 bases from V and 7 bases from J, with 12 bases between. The CDR3 runs 14 residues.

The chain joins TRBV13 to TRBJ2-7, with 8 nucleotides matching TRBD1. The germline gives CDR1 PRHDT, CDR2 FYEKMQ (reference sequence). The CDR3 sequence is 14 residues long. The ends lost 5 bases at V and 5 bases at J; junction bases unmatched: 8. CDR3 protein: CASSPRQGLHEQYF. The CDR3 DNA is TGTGCCAGCAGCCCCCGACAGGGGCTCCACGAGCAGTACTTC.

The chain employs TRBV9 and TRBJ1-1; D gene ambiguous. V gave up 0 bases and J gave up 4 bases, with 13 bases separating them. The germline V gene has CDR1 SGDLS and CDR2 YYNGEE. CDR3 size: 15 residues. In DNA, the CDR3 is TGTGCCAGCAGCGTAGATCCGGGAATGGGCACTGAAGCTTTCTTT. This codes for CASSVDPGMGTEAFF.

V gene TRBV2 combines with J gene TRBJ2-1; possible D gene TRBD1, 5 bases. Germline V CDR1 and CDR2: SNHLY, FYNNEI. Trimming took off 2 bases at V and 5 bases at J, with 10 bases between the two ends. The CDR3 length is 14 residues. CDR3 nucleotide sequence: TGTGCCAGCAGTGAACAGGGCGGTAACAATGAGCAGTTCTTC. Translating it yields CASSEQGGNNEQFF.

The chain combines TRBV27 with TRBJ1-6, with TRBD1 identical over 8 bases. Germline CDR1 is MNHEY and CDR2 is SMNVEV (reference sequence). This CDR3 has 16 residues. The trim removed 0 bases at V and 11 bases at J, leaving 9 bases unmatched. The CDR3, as DNA: TGTGCCAGCAGTTTATCGGGACAGGTTAGAAGGACACCCCTCCACTTT. Its translation is CASSLSGQVRRTPLHF.

This clone was found a few times. This chain's CDR3 is CASSIEGTGATYEQYF. The CDR3 DNA is TGTGCCAGTAGTATAGAAGGGACAGGGGCCACCTACGAGCAGTACTTC. The genes are TRBV19 and TRBJ2-7, with 10 bases identical to TRBD1. Germline lookup yields CDR1 LNHDA and CDR2 SQIVND (reference sequence). Trimming at V came to 0 bases and at J to 2 bases, leaving 4 bases not matched to a gene. This CDR3 spans 16 amino acids.

The gene calls are TRBV15 and TRBJ1-4; D is uncertain. The CDR3 has 16 residues. Trimming removed 5 bases at V and 7 bases at J, with 20 bases between. In germline, CDR1 is LNHNV, CDR2 YYDKDF (reference sequence). CDR3 sequence: CATSPYDEAPAEKLFF. The CDR3 DNA sequence: TGTGCCACCAGCCCTTACGACGAGGCCCCCGCTGAAAAACTGTTTTTT.

This sequence joins TRBV27 and TRBJ2-7, with 9 bases lining up with TRBD1. V lost 6 bases to trimming and J lost 6 bases; unmatched junction nucleotides: 6. CDR3 length: 13 residues. CDR1 MNHEY and CDR2 SMNVEV come from the germline V gene (reference sequence). The CDR3 bases are TGTGCCAGCAGCCGGGACAGGGAAGGCGAGCAGTACTTC. As protein: CASSRDREGEQYF.

V and J are TRBV6-5 and TRBJ2-7; 7 bases are a match to TRBD1. CDR1 is MNHEY and CDR2 is SVGAGI in the germline V gene. CDR3 length: 14 amino acids. Germline trimming cut 8 bases from V and 1 base from J; bases unmatched to any gene: 8. CDR3 DNA sequence: TGTGCCAGCTCCCGGACAGGTGGGTCCTACGAGCAGTACTTC. Translating it yields CASSRTGGSYEQYF.

This clone appeared a few times. In DNA form, the CDR3 reads TGTGCCAGTAGTAAAAGGACAGACGAAAAACTGTTTTTT. Its translation is CASSKRTDEKLFF. This rearrangement joins TRBV19 to TRBJ1-4; tentatively, D is TRBD1 (6 bases). The CDR3 totals 13 residues. Trimming cost V 4 bases and J 8 bases, with 11 bases left between them. Germline V gene lookup returns CDR1 LNHDA and CDR2 SQIVND (reference sequence). The variable domain in full, completed from reference TRBV19 and TRBJ1-4, reads DGGITQSPKYLFRKEGQNVTLSCEQNLNHDAMYWYRQDPGQGLRLIYYSQIVNDFQKGDIAEGYSVSREKKESFPLTVTSAQKNPTAFYLCASSKRTDEKLFFGSGTQLSVL.

This clone was observed a few times. The rearrangement links TRBV5-1 to TRBJ1-6; D is undetermined. Trimming shortened V by 0 bases and J by 7 bases, and 5 bases separated the two germline ends. This CDR3 spans 13 amino acids. Germline V lookup: CDR1 SGHRS, CDR2 YFSETQ. CDR3 loop: CASSLARNSPLHF. The CDR3 nucleotides read TGCGCCAGCAGCTTGGCTCGGAATTCACCCCTCCACTTT.

This clone has only a few counts. V gene TRBV7-3 combines with J gene TRBJ2-7, with 9 bases that match TRBD1. This CDR3 spans 15 amino acids. The V and J ends lost 0 bases and 4 bases, in that order; junction bases with no gene match: 4. CDR1 and CDR2 from the germline V gene are SGHTA and FQGTGA. The CDR3 spells CASSLTGTGRYEQYF. The DNA for the CDR3 is TGTGCCAGCAGCTTAACCGGGACAGGGCGGTACGAGCAGTACTTC.

The V call is TRBV15, the J call TRBJ1-4, with 7 bases that match TRBD1. The CDR3 consists of 13 residues. After removal of 7 bases from V and 7 bases from J, the junction contained 6 bases not matched to a gene. Germline values: CDR1 LNHNV, CDR2 YYDKDF (reference sequence). The CDR3 DNA is TGTGCCACCAACCGCAGGGGGTCTGAAAAACTGTTTTTT. This gives the protein CATNRRGSEKLFF.

The chain is built from TRBV14 and TRBJ2-6, with D tentatively TRBD2 (6 bases). V shed 5 bases and J shed 12 bases, with 14 bases lying between them. The CDR3 totals 13 residues. CDR1 is SGHDN and CDR2 is FVKESK in the germline V gene. CDR3 coding DNA: TGTGCCAGCAGCAGGGTGGAGGGGTCCGTCCTGACTTTC. This sequence encodes CASSRVEGSVLTF.

By share, this clone ranks as medium-sized. The chain combines TRBV6-5 with TRBJ2-3; D uncertain. Trimming stripped 8 bases from V and 5 bases from J, with 17 bases between. CDR1 and CDR2 from the germline V gene are MNHEY and SVGAGI. The CDR3 spans 14 residues. CDR3 nucleotide sequence: TGTGCCAGCTCGACTTCTGTTACGGGAGATACGCAGTATTTT. Protein product: CASSTSVTGDTQYF.

The chain uses TRBV5-1 and TRBJ2-2; weak D call: TRBD1 (5 bases). The germline gives CDR1 SGHRS, CDR2 YFSETQ. This CDR3 comprises 17 residues. Trimming removed 0 bases from V and 6 bases from J, with 18 bases in between. CDR3 in amino acids: CASSLGQGKGLSGELFF. The CDR3 DNA sequence: TGCGCCAGCAGCTTGGGCCAGGGAAAGGGTTTATCCGGGGAGCTGTTTTTT.